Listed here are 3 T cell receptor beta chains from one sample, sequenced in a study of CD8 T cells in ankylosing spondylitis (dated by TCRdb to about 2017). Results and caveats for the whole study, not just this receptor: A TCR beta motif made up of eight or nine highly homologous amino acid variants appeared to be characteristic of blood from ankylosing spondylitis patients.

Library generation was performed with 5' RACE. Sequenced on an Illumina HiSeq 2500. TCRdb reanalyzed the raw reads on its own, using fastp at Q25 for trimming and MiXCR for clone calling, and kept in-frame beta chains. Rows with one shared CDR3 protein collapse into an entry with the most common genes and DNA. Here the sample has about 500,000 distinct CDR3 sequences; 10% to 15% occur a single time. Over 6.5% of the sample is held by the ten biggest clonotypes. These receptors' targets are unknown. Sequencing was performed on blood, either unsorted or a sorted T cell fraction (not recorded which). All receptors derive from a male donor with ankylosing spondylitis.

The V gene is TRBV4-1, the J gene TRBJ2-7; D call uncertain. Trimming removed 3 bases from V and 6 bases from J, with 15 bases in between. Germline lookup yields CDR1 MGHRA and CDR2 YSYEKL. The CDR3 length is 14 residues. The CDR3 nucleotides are TGCGCCAGCAGCCAGGACCCTCTCACGATCGAGCAGTACTTC. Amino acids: CASSQDPLTIEQYF.

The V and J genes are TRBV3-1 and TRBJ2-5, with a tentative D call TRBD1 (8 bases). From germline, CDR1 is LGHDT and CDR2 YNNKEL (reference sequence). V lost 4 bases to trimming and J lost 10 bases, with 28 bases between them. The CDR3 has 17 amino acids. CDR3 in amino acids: CASSRSYLQGGLDDQYF. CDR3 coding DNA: TGTGCCAGCAGCCGATCCTACTTACAGGGGGGGTTGGATGACCAGTACTTC.

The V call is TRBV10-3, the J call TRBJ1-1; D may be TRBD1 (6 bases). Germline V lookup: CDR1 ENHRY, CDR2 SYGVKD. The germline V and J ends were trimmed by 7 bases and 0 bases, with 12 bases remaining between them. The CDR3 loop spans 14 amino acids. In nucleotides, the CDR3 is TGTGCCATCAAGAACAGGGATATGAACACTGAAGCTTTCTTT. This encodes CAIKNRDMNTEAFF.